Listed here is a single TCR beta chain. These data belong to a study of T cells in Graves' hyperthyroidism and ophthalmopathy. Trimming pared 3 bases from V and 5 bases from J, leaving 5 bases between. Looked up from germline, CDR1 is LNHNV and CDR2 is YYDKDF (reference sequence). This CDR3 contains 12 residues. Pregnant or lactating patients were excluded, as were those with uncontrolled infection or other autoimmune disease. The TCR beta CDR3 regions underwent amplification using RNA transcripts as the source. HTBI primers were the set used in a first-round RT-PCR of the TCR CDR3. Via MiXCR, TCRdb re-called the multiplex PCR reads, giving one row per CDR3 protein. This table holds about 99,000 distinct CDR3 sequences, approximately 48% found once.

The specimen was blood. The chain is built from TRBV15 and TRBJ1-5, with D unclear. The clonotype comes from a middle-aged man with Graves' hyperthyroidism. The CDR3 loop is CATSRGYQPQHF. The CDR3 DNA follows: TGTGCCACCAGCAGGGGGTATCAGCCCCAGCATTTT.